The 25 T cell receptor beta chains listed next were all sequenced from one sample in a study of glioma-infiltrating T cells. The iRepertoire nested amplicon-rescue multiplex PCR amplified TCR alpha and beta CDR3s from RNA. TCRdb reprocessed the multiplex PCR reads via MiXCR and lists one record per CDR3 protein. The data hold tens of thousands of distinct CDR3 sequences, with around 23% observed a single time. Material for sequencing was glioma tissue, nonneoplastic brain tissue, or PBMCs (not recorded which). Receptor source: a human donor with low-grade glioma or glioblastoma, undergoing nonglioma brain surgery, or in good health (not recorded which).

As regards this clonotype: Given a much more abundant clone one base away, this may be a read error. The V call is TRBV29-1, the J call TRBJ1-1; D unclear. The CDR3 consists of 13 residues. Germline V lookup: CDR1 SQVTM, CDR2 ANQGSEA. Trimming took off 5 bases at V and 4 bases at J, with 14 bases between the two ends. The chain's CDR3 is CSVLQSPSTEAFF. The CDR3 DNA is TGCAGCGTTTTACAATCACCGAGCACTGAAGCTTTCTTT.

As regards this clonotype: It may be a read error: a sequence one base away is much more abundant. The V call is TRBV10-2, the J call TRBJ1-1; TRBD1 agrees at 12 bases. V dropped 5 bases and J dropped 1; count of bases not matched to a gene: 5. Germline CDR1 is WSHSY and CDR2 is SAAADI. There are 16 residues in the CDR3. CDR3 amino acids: CASSRGQGAWNTEAFF. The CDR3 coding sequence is TGCGCCAGCAGTCGGGGACAGGGGGCTTGGAACACTGAAGCTTTCTTT.

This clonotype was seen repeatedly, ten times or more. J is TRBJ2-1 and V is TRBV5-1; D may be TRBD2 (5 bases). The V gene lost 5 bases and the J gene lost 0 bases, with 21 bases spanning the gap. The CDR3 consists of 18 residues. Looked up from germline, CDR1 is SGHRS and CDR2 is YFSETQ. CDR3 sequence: CASSLGLKTIYSYNEQFF. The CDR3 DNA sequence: TGCGCCAGCAGTCTAGGACTGAAAACCATATACTCCTACAATGAGCAGTTCTTC.

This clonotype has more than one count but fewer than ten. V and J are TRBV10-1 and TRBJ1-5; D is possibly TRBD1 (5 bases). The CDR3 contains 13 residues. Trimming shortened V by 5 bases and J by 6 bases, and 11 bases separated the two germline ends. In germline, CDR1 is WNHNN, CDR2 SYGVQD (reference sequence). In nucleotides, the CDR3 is TGCGCCAGCAGTCCCCAAAGGGGTCAGCCCCAGCATTTT. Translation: CASSPQRGQPQHF.

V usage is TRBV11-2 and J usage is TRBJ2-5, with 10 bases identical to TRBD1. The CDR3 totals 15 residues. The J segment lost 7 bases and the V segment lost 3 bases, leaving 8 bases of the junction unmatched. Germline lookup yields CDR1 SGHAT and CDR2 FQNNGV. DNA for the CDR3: TGTGCCAGCAGCTTCCGGGACAGGGGTCCCTCGACCCAGTACTTC. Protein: CASSFRDRGPSTQYF.

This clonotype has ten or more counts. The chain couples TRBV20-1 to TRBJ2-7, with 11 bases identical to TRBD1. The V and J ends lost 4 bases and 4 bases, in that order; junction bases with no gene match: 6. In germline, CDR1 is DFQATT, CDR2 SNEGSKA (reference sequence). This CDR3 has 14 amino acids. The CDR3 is CSATGTGGRYEQYF. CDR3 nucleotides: TGCAGTGCTACCGGGACAGGGGGACGGTACGAGCAGTACTTC.

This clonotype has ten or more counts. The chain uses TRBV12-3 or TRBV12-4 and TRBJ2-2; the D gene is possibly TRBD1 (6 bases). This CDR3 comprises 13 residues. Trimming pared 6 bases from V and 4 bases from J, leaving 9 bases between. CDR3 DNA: TGTGCCAGCAGAAACAGGGTCACCGGGGAGCTGTTTTTT. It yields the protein CASRNRVTGELFF.

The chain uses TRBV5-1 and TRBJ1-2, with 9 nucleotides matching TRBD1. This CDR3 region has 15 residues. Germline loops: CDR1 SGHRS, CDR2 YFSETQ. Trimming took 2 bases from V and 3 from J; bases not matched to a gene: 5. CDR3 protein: CASSLTGGMDYGYTF. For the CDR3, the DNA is TGCGCCAGCAGCTTAACAGGGGGCATGGACTATGGCTACACCTTC.

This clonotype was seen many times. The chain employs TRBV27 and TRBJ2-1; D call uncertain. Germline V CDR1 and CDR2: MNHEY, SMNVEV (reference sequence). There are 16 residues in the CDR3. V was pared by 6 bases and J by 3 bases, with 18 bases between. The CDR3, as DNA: TGTGCCAGCAGAATCTCTAGGTGGCAAGACTACAATGAGCAGTTCTTC. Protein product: CASRISRWQDYNEQFF.

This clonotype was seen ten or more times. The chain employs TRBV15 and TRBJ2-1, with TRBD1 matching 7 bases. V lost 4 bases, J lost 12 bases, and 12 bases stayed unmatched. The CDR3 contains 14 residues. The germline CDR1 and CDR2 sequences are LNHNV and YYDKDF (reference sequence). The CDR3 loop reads CATSTSRGLGGQFF. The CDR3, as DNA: TGTGCCACCAGCACCTCGAGGGGGCTAGGGGGGCAGTTCTTC.

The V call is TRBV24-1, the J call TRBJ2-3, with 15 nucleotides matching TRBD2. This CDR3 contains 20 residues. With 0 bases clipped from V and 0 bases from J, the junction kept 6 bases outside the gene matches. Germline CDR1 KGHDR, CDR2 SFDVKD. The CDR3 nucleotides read TGTGCCACCAGTGATTTGGACCCCGGACTAGCGGGGGGGAGCACAGATACGCAGTATTTT. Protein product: CATSDLDPGLAGGSTDTQYF.

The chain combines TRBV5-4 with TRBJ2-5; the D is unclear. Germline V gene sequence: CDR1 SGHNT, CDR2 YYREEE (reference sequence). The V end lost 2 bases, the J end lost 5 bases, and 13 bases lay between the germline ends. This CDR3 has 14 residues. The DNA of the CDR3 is TGTGCCAGCAGCTTAGACATGGTTTCGGAGACCCAGTACTTC. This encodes CASSLDMVSETQYF. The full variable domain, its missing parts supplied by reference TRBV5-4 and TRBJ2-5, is ETGVTQSPTHLIKTRGQQVTLRCSSQSGHNTVSWYQQALGQGPQFIFQYYREEENGRGNFPPRFSGLQFPNYSSELNVNALELDDSALYLCASSLDMVSETQYFGPGTRLLVL.

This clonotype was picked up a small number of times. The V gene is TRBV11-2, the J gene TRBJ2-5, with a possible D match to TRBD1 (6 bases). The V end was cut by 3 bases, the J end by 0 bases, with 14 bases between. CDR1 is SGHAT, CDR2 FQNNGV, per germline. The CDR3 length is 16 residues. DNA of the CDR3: TGTGCCAGCAGCTTTACTAGAGGGGGAAACCAAGAGACCCAGTACTTC. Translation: CASSFTRGGNQETQYF. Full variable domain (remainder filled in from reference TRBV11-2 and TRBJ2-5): EAGVAQSPRYKIIEKRQSVAFWCNPISGHATLYWYQQILGQGPKLLIQFQNNGVVDDSQLPKDRFSAERLKGVDSTLKIQPAKLEDSAVYLCASSFTRGGNQETQYFGPGTRLLVL.

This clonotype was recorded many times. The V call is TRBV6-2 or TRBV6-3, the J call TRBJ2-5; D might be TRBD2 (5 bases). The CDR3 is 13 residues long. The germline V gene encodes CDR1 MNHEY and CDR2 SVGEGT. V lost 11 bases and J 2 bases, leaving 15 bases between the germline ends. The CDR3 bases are TGTGCCCTGTCAACGGACTCTCAAGAGACCCAGTACTTC. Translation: CALSTDSQETQYF.

In DNA form, the CDR3 reads TGTGCCACCCAACAAAATAGCGGGCACTCCTACGAGCAGTACTTC. Translating it yields CATQQNSGHSYEQYF. The chain couples TRBV10-3 to TRBJ2-7, with 7 positions matching TRBD2. The germline V gene encodes CDR1 ENHRY and CDR2 SYGVKD. The trim removed 10 bases at V and 0 bases at J, leaving 12 bases unmatched. The CDR3 is made up of 15 amino acids.

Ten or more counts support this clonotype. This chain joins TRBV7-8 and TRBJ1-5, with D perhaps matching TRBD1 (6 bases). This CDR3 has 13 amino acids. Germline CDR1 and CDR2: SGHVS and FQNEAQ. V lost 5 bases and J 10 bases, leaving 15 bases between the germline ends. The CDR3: CASSRTDSSPQHF. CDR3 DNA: TGTGCCAGCAGCAGGACAGACTCCAGCCCCCAGCATTTT.

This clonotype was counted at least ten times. CDR3 in DNA: TGTGCCATCAGGCAATGGAGTAATCAGCCCCAGCATTTT. This encodes CAIRQWSNQPQHF. The rearrangement uses TRBV10-3 and TRBJ1-5; D is ambiguous. The CDR3 consists of 13 residues. With 6 bases removed from V and 4 bases from J, the gap between germline ends came to 10 bases. Per the germline V gene, CDR1 is ENHRY and CDR2 is SYGVKD.

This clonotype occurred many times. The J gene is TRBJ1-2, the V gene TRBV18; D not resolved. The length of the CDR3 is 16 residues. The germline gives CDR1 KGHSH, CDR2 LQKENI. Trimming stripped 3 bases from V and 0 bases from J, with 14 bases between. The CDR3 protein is CASSPADFRANYGYTF. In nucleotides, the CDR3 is TGTGCCAGCTCACCGGCGGACTTCCGAGCTAACTATGGCTACACCTTC.

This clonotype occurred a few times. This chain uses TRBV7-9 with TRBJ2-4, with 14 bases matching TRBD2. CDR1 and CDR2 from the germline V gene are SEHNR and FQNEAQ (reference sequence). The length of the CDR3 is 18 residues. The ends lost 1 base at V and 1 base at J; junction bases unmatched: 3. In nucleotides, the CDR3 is TGTGCCAGCAGCTTAGGGACTAGCGGGAGGATCGCCAAAAACATTCAGTACTTC. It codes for CASSLGTSGRIAKNIQYF.

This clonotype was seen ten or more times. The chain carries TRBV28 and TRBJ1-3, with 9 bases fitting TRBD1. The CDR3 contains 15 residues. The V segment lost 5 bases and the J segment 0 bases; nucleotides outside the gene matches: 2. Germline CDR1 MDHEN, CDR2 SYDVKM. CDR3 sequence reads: CASSRQGGSGNTIYF. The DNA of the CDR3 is TGTGCCAGCAGTAGACAGGGGGGCTCTGGAAACACCATATATTTT.

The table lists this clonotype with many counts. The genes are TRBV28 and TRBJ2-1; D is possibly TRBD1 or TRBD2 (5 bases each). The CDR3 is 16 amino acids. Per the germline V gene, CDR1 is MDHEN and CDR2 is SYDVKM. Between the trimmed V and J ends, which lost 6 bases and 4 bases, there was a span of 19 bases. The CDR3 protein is CASSWGTQPYYNEQFF. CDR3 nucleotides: TGTGCCAGCAGCTGGGGGACGCAACCATATTACAATGAGCAGTTCTTC.

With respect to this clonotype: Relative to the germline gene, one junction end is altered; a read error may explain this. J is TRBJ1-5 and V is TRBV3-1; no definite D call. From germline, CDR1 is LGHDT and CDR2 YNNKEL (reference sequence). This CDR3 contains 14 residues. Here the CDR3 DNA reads TGTGCCAGCAGCCAACAGTATAGCAATCAGCCCCAGGATTTT. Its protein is CASSQQYSNQPQDF.

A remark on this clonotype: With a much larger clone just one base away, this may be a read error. DNA for the CDR3: TGTGCCAGCTCACCCACGACAGGGGGCGTAGGAAATGGCTACACCTTC. Translating it yields CASSPTTGGVGNGYTF. The rearrangement links TRBV18 to TRBJ1-2; 10 bases match TRBD1. The CDR3 covers 16 residues. V trimming: 3 bases; J trimming: 6 bases; junction bases outside the gene matches: 10. Per the germline V gene, CDR1 is KGHSH and CDR2 is LQKENI.

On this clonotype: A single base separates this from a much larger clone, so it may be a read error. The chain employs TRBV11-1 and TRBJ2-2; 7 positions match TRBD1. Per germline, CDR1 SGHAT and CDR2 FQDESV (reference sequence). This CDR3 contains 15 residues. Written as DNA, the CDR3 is TGTGCCAGCAGCCTTGCCTACAGGGGATCCGGGCAGCTGTTTTTT. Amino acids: CASSLAYRGSGQLFF.

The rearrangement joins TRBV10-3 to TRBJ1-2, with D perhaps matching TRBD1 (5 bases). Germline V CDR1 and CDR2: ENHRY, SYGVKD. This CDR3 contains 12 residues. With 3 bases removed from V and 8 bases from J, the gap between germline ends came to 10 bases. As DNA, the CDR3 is TGTGCCATCAGTGATGGGGGTAGCGGCTACACCTTC. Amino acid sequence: CAISDGGSGYTF.